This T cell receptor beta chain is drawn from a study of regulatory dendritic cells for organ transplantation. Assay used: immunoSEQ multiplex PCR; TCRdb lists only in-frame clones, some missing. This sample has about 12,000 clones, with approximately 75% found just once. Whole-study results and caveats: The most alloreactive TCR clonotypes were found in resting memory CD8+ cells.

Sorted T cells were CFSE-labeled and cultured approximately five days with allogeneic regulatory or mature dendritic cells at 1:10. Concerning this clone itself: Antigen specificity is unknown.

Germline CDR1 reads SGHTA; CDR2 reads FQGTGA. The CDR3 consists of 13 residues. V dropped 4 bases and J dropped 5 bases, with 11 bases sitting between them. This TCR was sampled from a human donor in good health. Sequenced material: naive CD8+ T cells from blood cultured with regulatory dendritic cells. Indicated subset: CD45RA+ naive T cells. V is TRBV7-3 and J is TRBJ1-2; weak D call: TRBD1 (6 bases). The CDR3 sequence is CASSSGGAYGYTF. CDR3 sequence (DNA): TGTGCCAGCAGCTCTGGGGGCGCTTATGGCTACACCTTC.